These 25 T cell receptor beta chains originate from one sample sequenced in a study of Ad26.COV2.S vaccination and SARS-CoV-2 variants. Some clones are missing from TCRdb's copy, which holds only in-frame ones; the method was immunoSEQ multiplex PCR. The data hold around 450,000 clones, with 89% observed a single time. Stated treatment: roughly 20 received Ad26.COV2.S at low or high dose, single or two shots; 5 received placebo; per-sample allocation not given. Each sample was drawn 63 days after the first injection (of vaccine or placebo). Here the sequenced sample was peripheral blood, taken in a trial of Ad26.COV2.S vaccine versus placebo. The origin of the receptors is a person aged 18 to 59 who received the Ad26.COV2.S COVID-19 vaccine or a placebo.

The J gene is TRBJ2-5, the V gene TRBV5-1; D might be TRBD1 (7 bases). Trimming removed 5 bases at V and 1 base at J, with 15 bases between. Germline-derived CDR1 and CDR2 are SGHRS and YFSETQ. This CDR3 has 15 amino acids. The CDR3 coding sequence is TGCGCCAGCAGGGAGGGGGCTACCCTCCAAGAGACCCAGTACTTC. Its protein product is CASREGATLQETQYF. The full variable domain, with the rest looked up from reference TRBV5-1 and TRBJ2-5, is KAGVTQTPRYLIKTRGQQVTLSCSPISGHRSVSWYQQTPGQGLQFLFEYFSETQRNKGNFPGRFSGRQFSNSRSEMNVSTLELGDSALYLCASREGATLQETQYFGPGTRLLVL.

The CDR3 DNA reads as TGTGCCAGCAGCCCCTTCTCTGCGGGTTTAGGATTAGGAGCTTTCTTT. It translates to CASSPFSAGLGLGAFF. The V gene is TRBV7-2, the J gene TRBJ1-1; no reliable D call. CDR1 is SGHTA, CDR2 FQGNSA, per germline. The V end was cut by 5 bases, the J end by 10 bases, with 26 bases between. The CDR3 covers 16 residues.

This chain connects TRBV24-1 to TRBJ2-3; possibly TRBD2 for D (6 bases). The CDR3 runs to 18 residues. From germline, CDR1 is KGHDR and CDR2 SFDVKD. Trimming removed 4 bases at V and 2 bases at J, with 21 bases between. As DNA, the CDR3 is TGTGCCACCAGTGACAAAAAGTCTGTTAGCGGAAACACAGATACGCAGTATTTT. Encoded protein: CATSDKKSVSGNTDTQYF.

This clone was detected once. The chain is built from TRBV7-9 and TRBJ1-4, with D possibly TRBD1 on 5 matching bases. The germline CDR1 and CDR2 sequences are SEHNR and FQNEAQ (reference sequence). The CDR3 is 15 residues long. The V end lost 6 bases, the J end lost 7 bases, and 18 bases lay between the germline ends. In nucleotides, the CDR3 is TGTGCCAGCAGTCACCCGGGGACCTACGGTGAAAAACTGTTTTTT. This codes for CASSHPGTYGEKLFF. The variable domain in full, with the rest retrieved from reference TRBV7-9 and TRBJ1-4, is DTGVSQNPRHKITKRGQNVTFRCDPISEHNRLYWYRQTLGQGPEFLTYFQNEAQLEKSRLLSDRFSAERPKGSFSTLEIQRTEQGDSAMYLCASSHPGTYGEKLFFGSGTQLSVL.

In this sample, this clone turned up once. This sequence joins TRBV12-3 or TRBV12-4 and TRBJ2-7, with unresolved D. The V end was cut by 5 bases, the J end by 6 bases, with 8 bases between. The CDR3 runs 11 residues. The CDR3: CASSLVGEQYF. The CDR3 nucleotides are TGTGCCAGCAGTCTGGTGGGCGAGCAGTACTTC.

V gene TRBV7-9 combines with J gene TRBJ1-3; D is unclear. The V gene lost 1 base and the J gene lost 2 bases, with 9 bases spanning the gap. Germline values: CDR1 SEHNR, CDR2 FQNEAQ (reference sequence). The CDR3 sequence is 15 residues long. CDR3: CASSLGAATGNTIYF. The CDR3 DNA reads as TGTGCCAGCAGCTTAGGGGCGGCGACTGGAAACACCATATATTTT.

This sequence joins TRBV7-9 and TRBJ2-7; TRBD1 aligns across 10 bases. The CDR3 is 15 amino acids. Germline values: CDR1 SEHNR, CDR2 FQNEAQ (reference sequence). V trimming: 5 bases; J trimming: 4 bases; junction bases outside the gene matches: 8. CDR3 DNA: TGTGCCAGCAGCCCATGGGACAGGGGAAGGTACGAGCAGTACTTC. Amino acids: CASSPWDRGRYEQYF. The variable domain in full, with the rest retrieved from reference TRBV7-9 and TRBJ2-7, is DTGVSQNPRHKITKRGQNVTFRCDPISEHNRLYWYRQTLGQGPEFLTYFQNEAQLEKSRLLSDRFSAERPKGSFSTLEIQRTEQGDSAMYLCASSPWDRGRYEQYFGPGTRLTVT.

V is TRBV11-1 and J is TRBJ1-1, with 10 positions matching TRBD1. Germline V gene lookup returns CDR1 SGHAT and CDR2 FQDESV (reference sequence). The length of the CDR3 is 17 residues. The V segment lost 0 bases and the J segment 4 bases; nucleotides outside the gene matches: 8. CDR3 residues: CASSLADRGTWTTEAFF. CDR3 DNA: TGTGCCAGCAGCTTAGCGGACAGGGGGACTTGGACCACTGAAGCTTTCTTT.

The rearrangement joins TRBV15 to TRBJ1-5; TRBD1 matches 9 bases. Trimming at V came to 0 bases and at J to 4 bases, leaving 4 bases not matched to a gene. Germline assignment: CDR1 LNHNV and CDR2 YYDKDF (reference sequence). This CDR3 contains 16 residues. The CDR3 here is CATSRDIGTGNQPQHF. CDR3 DNA sequence: TGTGCCACCAGCAGAGATATTGGGACAGGGAATCAGCCCCAGCATTTT.

This clone was counted between two and nine times. The V call is TRBV27, the J call TRBJ1-6; 8 nucleotides align to TRBD1. Trimming took 7 bases from V and 9 from J; bases not matched to a gene: 8. The CDR3 totals 14 residues. Germline V CDR1 and CDR2: MNHEY, SMNVEV (reference sequence). The CDR3 DNA reads as TGTGCCAGCAAAAACAGGGGGGCGGGTTCACCCCTCCACTTT. It translates to CASKNRGAGSPLHF.

This sequence joins TRBV7-9 and TRBJ1-1; D remains unclear. CDR1 SEHNR and CDR2 FQNEAQ come from the germline V gene (reference sequence). Trimming removed 3 bases at V and 9 bases at J, with 11 bases between. The CDR3 has 12 amino acids. CDR3 loop: CASSFEGPKAFF. DNA for the CDR3: TGTGCCAGCAGCTTTGAGGGTCCAAAAGCTTTCTTT.

V usage is TRBV3-1 (or the pseudogene TRBV3-2) and J usage is TRBJ2-1; 7 bases agree with TRBD2. V lost 0 bases, J lost 8 bases, and 7 bases stayed unmatched. In germline, CDR1 is LGHDT, CDR2 YNNKEL (reference sequence). There are 15 residues in the CDR3. The DNA of the CDR3 is TGTGCCAGCAGCCAAGACTGGGAGGGCGGGGATGAGCAGTTCTTC. Its protein product is CASSQDWEGGDEQFF.

The rearrangement joins TRBV6-2 or TRBV6-3 to TRBJ1-4; possible D gene TRBD1, 5 bases. This CDR3 has 15 amino acids. Trimming cost V 2 bases and J 4 bases, with 11 bases left between them. Per germline, CDR1 MNHEY and CDR2 SVGEGT. Here the CDR3 reads CASSYPHQGNEKLFF. CDR3 nucleotides: TGTGCCAGCAGTTACCCGCACCAGGGTAATGAAAAACTGTTTTTT.

The chain uses TRBV19 and TRBJ1-4; TRBD1 aligns across 8 bases. V dropped 6 bases and J dropped 9; count of bases not matched to a gene: 15. The germline V gene has CDR1 LNHDA and CDR2 SQIVND (reference sequence). The CDR3 is 16 amino acids. This CDR3 is CASRNSQGDGGKKLFF. The CDR3 nucleotides are TGTGCCAGTAGAAATTCACAGGGGGACGGGGGGAAAAAACTGTTTTTT.

In this sample, this clone turned up a few times. This chain uses TRBV4-3 with TRBJ1-4; D is possibly TRBD1 (5 bases). V lost 0 bases and J lost 8, with 28 bases in between. The CDR3 contains 20 residues. Germline CDR1 and CDR2: LGHNA and YSLEER. The DNA of the CDR3 is TGCGCCAGCAGCCAAGAAACCCCCCTTCGCCAGGGTTCAACTCGAGAAAAACTGTTTTTT. Translated: CASSQETPLRQGSTREKLFF.

The chain carries TRBV5-6 and TRBJ2-4; perhaps TRBD2 as D (5 bases). Trimming took off 4 bases at V and 0 bases at J, with 11 bases between the two ends. Germline loops: CDR1 SGHDT, CDR2 YYEEEE. The CDR3 spans 15 residues. For the CDR3, the DNA is TGTGCCAGCAGCGGCGGGCCTCTAGCCAAAAACATTCAGTACTTC. It yields the protein CASSGGPLAKNIQYF.

This rearrangement joins TRBV7-2 to TRBJ2-1; TRBD2 matches 12 bases. Trimming at V came to 5 bases and at J to 4 bases, leaving 6 bases not matched to a gene. The CDR3 loop spans 16 amino acids. Germline V gives CDR1 SGHTA, CDR2 FQGNSA. CDR3 loop: CASSVPGTSGYNEQFF. Here the CDR3 DNA reads TGTGCCAGCAGCGTCCCCGGGACTAGCGGGTACAATGAGCAGTTCTTC.

The chain is built from TRBV19 and TRBJ1-1; the D is unclear. The CDR3 length is 10 residues. Trimming pared 7 bases from V and 4 bases from J, leaving 4 bases between. Germline loops: CDR1 LNHDA, CDR2 SQIVND (reference sequence). In DNA, the CDR3 is TGTGCCAGTACGGGCACTGAAGCTTTCTTT. This sequence encodes CASTGTEAFF. Together with reference TRBV19 and TRBJ1-1, the CDR3 gives the full variable domain: DGGITQSPKYLFRKEGQNVTLSCEQNLNHDAMYWYRQDPGQGLRLIYYSQIVNDFQKGDIAEGYSVSREKKESFPLTVTSAQKNPTAFYLCASTGTEAFFGQGTRLTVV.

The chain joins TRBV2 to TRBJ2-1, with D hard to call. The CDR3 is 15 amino acids. Germline V gives CDR1 SNHLY, CDR2 FYNNEI. The V end was cut by 3 bases, the J end by 0 bases, with 9 bases between. The CDR3 DNA reads TGTGCCAGCAGTGAGCTGGGCTACTCCTACAATGAGCAGTTCTTC. Its protein is CASSELGYSYNEQFF.

V gene TRBV2 combines with J gene TRBJ2-1; 8 positions match TRBD2. Per germline, CDR1 SNHLY and CDR2 FYNNEI. J was trimmed by 6 bases and V by 9 bases; bases with no gene match: 10. The CDR3 contains 14 residues. Written as DNA, the CDR3 is TGTGCCAGTAACCGGGAGGGACGTGGCAATGAGCAGTTCTTC. This gives the protein CASNREGRGNEQFF.

The chain is built from TRBV29-1 and TRBJ2-1; D tentatively reads TRBD1 or TRBD2 (6 bases each). The CDR3 spans 14 residues. Germline V CDR1 and CDR2: SQVTM, ANQGSEA. Trimming took 3 bases from V and 9 from J, leaving 18 bases between them. CDR3 DNA: TGCAGCGTTGAGGTCAGGAGGGGGGTTAGTGAGCAGTTCTTC. It codes for CSVEVRRGVSEQFF.

This clone was seen a single time. The J gene is TRBJ2-2, the V gene TRBV27, with TRBD1 identical over 11 bases. The CDR3 is 14 residues long. V lost 5 bases and J lost 6; bases outside the gene matches: 2. CDR1 and CDR2 (germline): MNHEY, SMNVEV (reference sequence). Here the CDR3 DNA reads TGTGCCAGCAGTCTGGGACAGGGGGCCGGGGAGCTGTTTTTT. Residues: CASSLGQGAGELFF.

This chain joins TRBV7-9 and TRBJ1-1, with D unresolved. The CDR3 runs to 12 residues. Between the trimmed V and J ends, which lost 4 bases and 7 bases, there was a span of 10 bases. Germline V CDR1 and CDR2: SEHNR, FQNEAQ (reference sequence). The CDR3 nucleotides are TGTGCCAGCAGCTCCCGTGTACGTGAAGCTTTCTTT. This sequence encodes CASSSRVREAFF. Together with reference TRBV7-9 and TRBJ1-1, the CDR3 gives the full variable domain: DTGVSQNPRHKITKRGQNVTFRCDPISEHNRLYWYRQTLGQGPEFLTYFQNEAQLEKSRLLSDRFSAERPKGSFSTLEIQRTEQGDSAMYLCASSSRVREAFFGQGTRLTVV.

The chain recombines TRBV21-1 with TRBJ2-4. TRBV21-1 is listed as a pseudogene. This CDR3 has 16 amino acids. The CDR3 is CASSKDLRFWKNIQYF. In DNA, the CDR3 is TGTGCCAGCAGCAAGGACCTTCGGTTCTGGAAGAACATTCAGTACTTC.

As for this clone: The identical CDR3 is also encoded by other nucleotide sequences in the sample. The chain has TRBV18 and TRBJ1-4; D is undetermined. CDR3 length: 13 amino acids. V dropped 3 bases and J dropped 5 bases, with 7 bases sitting between them. Germline V gives CDR1 KGHSH, CDR2 LQKENI. The CDR3 coding sequence is TGTGCCAGCTCACCGGGCCTGAATGAAAAACTGTTTTTT. It yields the protein CASSPGLNEKLFF.